This paragraph covers one T cell receptor beta chain sequence. The junction departs from the called germline gene at one end, perhaps through a read error. Source study methods: Cell counts per sample came from amplifying reference gene primers. Produced via immunoSEQ multiplex PCR; TCRdb's table is partial and in-frame only. V and J calls and clone size follow that table, whereas D and trimming were derived from the DNA. The sample consists of about 200,000 clones, 65% to 85% of them appearing once. The source of the sample is a study of blood T cell repertoires in COVID-19. Study as a whole: Both acute and convalescent COVID-19 samples were obtained from the United States, Italy and Spain. T cells, B-cell-depleted T cells, or PBMCs provided the cDNA or gDNA that served as material.

Germline assignment: CDR1 LNHDA and CDR2 SQIVND (reference sequence). The CDR3 has 15 amino acids. The specimen sequenced was peripheral blood. V is TRBV19 and J is TRBJ1-2; 8 bases line up with TRBD1. The source of this sequence is an elderly woman with acute or convalescent COVID-19. The CDR3 region has the DNA TGTGCCAGTAGTCACGGACAGGGCAACCTCTATGGCTACACCTTT. This translates into CASSHGQGNLYGYTF.